This paragraph reports one T cell receptor beta chain. This clonotype was recorded many times. This receptor's antigen is unknown. Per-base quality was not reported, and no clone a single base away is much larger than it. The CDR3 numbers 12 residues from cysteine through phenylalanine. Only the CDR3 DNA stays, 36 bases, in frame from base 1. Here V drops 10 bases and J drops 6 bases, and the junction holds 5 bases not matched to any gene. According to the germline V gene (reference sequence), CDR1 reads LNHDA and CDR2 reads SQIVND. Hyperthyroidism patients were newly diagnosed, had a disease duration of under 2 months, and were aged 18 to 65 years. Any patient with an uncontrolled infection, another autoimmune disease, pregnancy or lactation was excluded. Diagnoses were established on the basis of clinical symptoms, serum thyroxine and TRAb, thyroid ultrasound, and orbital computed tomography. Blood from progressor patients was collected at the time of first diagnosis with hyperthyroidism, before any ophthalmopathy symptoms had appeared. Ficoll-Paque density gradient centrifugation was used to isolate PBMCs from approximately 11 ml of fresh peripheral blood. Progressor patients were defined as those initially diagnosed with Graves' hyperthyroidism in whom ophthalmopathy developed during follow-up. Total RNA was extracted with Trizol reagent, and quality was checked on an Agilent 2100 Bioanalyzer.

Amplification of TCR beta CDR3 regions was carried out from RNA transcripts. The first round of RT-PCR for the TCR CDR3 was performed with the HTBI primer set and the Qiagen OneStep RT-PCR kit. The libraries were constructed in a second round of multiplex PCR and then size-selected and purified. Paired-end sequencing of the libraries was performed with 100 bp reads on an Illumina HiSeq2000. The paper's data handling went like this. SOAPnuke was used to process the raw data, throwing out any read that contained adapters or uncalled bases, had a mean Phred below 15, or lacked an exact constant-primer or identifier match. High-quality paired reads were merged using COPE v1.2.5, and each unique nucleotide sequence was defined as a clonotype. MiTCR v1.1 was used to align clonotypes to the IMGT TRBV, TRBD and TRBJ reference segments. Only V-J combinations with frequency above 0.0001, covering 99.2% of repertoires, were analysed. A TCS score was defined as the ratio of F50 (clonal expansion) to E x V (chaos), with BLOSUM62-based TCRdist applied between CDR3 peptides within each V-J. Welch's t-statistics and random forest reduced roughly 500 V-J features to 13, which were used in a naive Bayes classifier (R e1071). Using fastp at Q25 and MiXCR, TCRdb reprocessed the public reads and kept productive beta chains. Each CDR3 protein appears once, grouped with its most common genes and DNA. TCRdb, not the authors, supplied the V and J calls. Across this sample there are 250,000 to 300,000 distinct CDR3 sequences, with roughly 14% seen only once. The ten largest clonotypes hold 13% of the sample.

The sample belongs to a study of T cells in Graves' hyperthyroidism and ophthalmopathy (dated by TCRdb to about 2019). Notes on the research overall: Peripheral blood samples were taken at the time of initial diagnosis, prior to any treatment. To identify TCR V-J signatures that set the groups apart, the researchers used a discovery cohort of about a hundred patients, made up of under 50 with Graves' ophthalmopathy and about 60 with stable Graves' hyperthyroidism. Once sampling was done, hyperthyroidism patients were given methimazole at a starting dose of 30 mg daily, whereas ophthalmopathy patients were given high-dose intravenous methylprednisolone. TCR Vbeta CDR3 sequencing of approximately 140 peripheral blood samples (roughly 43 ophthalmopathy, 75 to 85 hyperthyroidism and around 17 progressor patients) is reported in the paper. Prospective prediction of ophthalmopathy was tested in an independent validation cohort consisting of 18 to 20 hyperthyroidism patients and 17 patients who later progressed to ophthalmopathy. For training and testing, the 100 or so patients in the discovery cohort were randomly divided in a 7:3 ratio. In addition, the study compared T-cell repertoires in thyroid tissue and in blood from five or six Graves' hyperthyroidism patients.

On the study overall, not on this receptor specifically: Sample size was not statistically predetermined, and investigators were not blinded to group allocation. Ophthalmopathy was separated from stable hyperthyroidism by a 13 V-J signature model, with around 88% sensitivity and 81% to 82% specificity obtained in cross-validation and 80%/75% obtained in testing. Most expanded thyroid clonotypes (frequency above 0.001) were also detected in blood, suggesting blood repertoires may reflect thyroid immune responses. In validation, progression to ophthalmopathy was predicted by the model with approximately 67% sensitivity and around 76% specificity, a median of approximately 7.1 months before onset.

This clonotype originated in a woman aged 40 to 50 with Graves' hyperthyroidism that later progressed to Graves' ophthalmopathy. The chain uses TRBV19 and TRBJ2-2; 7 central nucleotides agree with TRBD1. Sample: blood. This receptor carries the CDR3 CATRQGAGELFF. Read as DNA, the sequence is TGTGCCACAAGACAGGGCGCCGGGGAGCTGTTTTTT. The variable domain in full, with residues beyond the CDR3 obtained from the reference TRBV19 and TRBJ2-2 genes, is DGGITQSPKYLFRKEGQNVTLSCEQNLNHDAMYWYRQDPGQGLRLIYYSQIVNDFQKGDIAEGYSVSREKKESFPLTVTSAQKNPTAFYLCATRQGAGELFFGEGSRLTVL.